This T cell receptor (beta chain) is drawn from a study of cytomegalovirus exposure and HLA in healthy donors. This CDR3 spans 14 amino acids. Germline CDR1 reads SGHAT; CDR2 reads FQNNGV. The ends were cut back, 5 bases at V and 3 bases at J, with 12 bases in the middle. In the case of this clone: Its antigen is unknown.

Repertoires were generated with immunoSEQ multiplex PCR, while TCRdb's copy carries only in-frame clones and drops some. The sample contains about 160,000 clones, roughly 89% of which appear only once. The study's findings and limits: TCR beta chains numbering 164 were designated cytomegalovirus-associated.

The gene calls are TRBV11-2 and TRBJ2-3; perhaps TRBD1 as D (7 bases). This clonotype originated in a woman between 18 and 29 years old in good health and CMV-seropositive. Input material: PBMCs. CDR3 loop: CASSAGQQTDTQYF. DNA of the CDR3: TGTGCCAGCAGCGCGGGACAGCAAACAGATACGCAGTATTTT.